This T cell receptor beta chain originates from a study of blood T cell repertoires in COVID-19. On the study more broadly: COVID-19 samples, acute and convalescent, were from the United States, Italy and Spain. In each case, the material was cDNA or gDNA derived from T cells, B-cell-depleted T cells, or PBMCs.

Per the study methods: By means of reference gene primer amplification, nucleated cell counts were estimated. Profiled with immunoSEQ multiplex PCR; TCRdb holds only in-frame clones, not every one. Clone size and V and J calls were adopted from that table, with D and trimming inferred from the DNA. The sample carries under 200,000 clones, about 90% recorded once. Germline V lookup: CDR1 MNHEY, CDR2 SVGAGI. This CDR3 comprises 14 residues. V was pared by 8 bases and J by 1 base, with 14 bases between. This TCR was recovered from a man aged 60 to 69 with active or convalescent COVID-19. The gene calls are TRBV6-5 and TRBJ1-1; no firm D call. Input material: peripheral blood. DNA of the CDR3: TGTGCCAGCCGGCAGGTCTTACAGAACACTGAAGCTTTCTTT. Amino acids: CASRQVLQNTEAFF.